Shown below are 30 T cell receptor beta chains from a single sample sequenced in a study of blood T cell repertoires in COVID-19. Repertoires were generated with immunoSEQ multiplex PCR, while TCRdb's copy carries only in-frame clones and drops some. The sample comprises under 200,000 clones, around four fifths of which are singletons, and roughly 7.7% rests with the top ten. Sequenced sample: peripheral blood. The receptors stem from a man in his forties or fifties who had recovered from COVID-19.

The chain recombines TRBV10-3 with TRBJ1-2, with D unresolved. The CDR3 runs to 12 residues. Germline CDR1 and CDR2: ENHRY and SYGVKD. The V end lost 4 bases, the J end lost 5 bases, and 8 bases lay between the germline ends. CDR3 DNA: TGTGCCATCAGTGGTCAGGATTATGGCTACACCTTC. Translating it yields CAISGQDYGYTF.

This clone was counted many times. The gene calls are TRBV19 and TRBJ1-2, with D unresolved. Germline V lookup: CDR1 LNHDA, CDR2 SQIVND (reference sequence). The ends were cut back, 3 bases at V and 8 bases at J, with 7 bases in the middle. The CDR3 sequence is 11 residues long. CDR3 coding DNA: TGTGCCAGTAGTATCGGGTACGGCTACACCTTC. It translates to CASSIGYGYTF.

V usage is TRBV12-3 or TRBV12-4 and J usage is TRBJ2-5; D unresolved. This CDR3 contains 13 residues. The V end was cut by 0 bases, the J end by 3 bases, with 5 bases between. CDR3: CASSLAAEETQYF. As DNA, the CDR3 is TGTGCCAGCAGTTTAGCGGCAGAAGAGACCCAGTACTTC.

The rearrangement links TRBV4-2 to TRBJ2-1; 7 bases are a match to TRBD1. CDR3 length: 21 residues. The junction had 18 bases not matched to a gene; V was cut back by 1 base and J by 0 bases. Germline V gene lookup returns CDR1 LGHNA and CDR2 YNFKEQ. CDR3 sequence: CASSQAVPGQKYLSSYNEQFF. In DNA, the CDR3 is TGTGCCAGCAGCCAAGCGGTTCCGGGACAGAAATACCTTAGCTCCTACAATGAGCAGTTCTTC.

The genes are TRBV2 and TRBJ1-5; 7 bases fit TRBD1. The CDR3 is 15 amino acids. Looked up from germline, CDR1 is SNHLY and CDR2 is FYNNEI. With V trimmed by 4 bases and J by 7 bases, 10 bases remained unmatched. This CDR3 reads CASSGSVRGKQPQHF. The CDR3 bases are TGTGCCAGCAGTGGATCTGTCAGGGGGAAGCAGCCCCAGCATTTT.

The chain joins TRBV30 to TRBJ2-7, with TRBD2 matching over 8 bases. The CDR3 is 13 residues long. The trim removed 1 base at V and 5 bases at J, leaving 4 bases unmatched. Germline V gene sequence: CDR1 GTSNPN, CDR2 SVGIG (reference sequence). The CDR3 nucleotides are TGTGCCTGGAGTGACGGGGGGGTACACGAGCAGTACTTC. Its translation is CAWSDGGVHEQYF.

The V gene is TRBV11-1, the J gene TRBJ2-1; 7 bases align to TRBD2. The CDR3 has 15 amino acids. The J segment lost 0 bases and the V segment lost 1 base, leaving 0 bases of the junction unmatched. From germline, CDR1 is SGHAT and CDR2 FQDESV (reference sequence). The chain's CDR3 is CASSLGGSSYNEQFF. The DNA for the CDR3 is TGTGCCAGCAGCTTAGGCGGGAGCTCCTACAATGAGCAGTTCTTC. The full variable domain, rest sourced from reference TRBV11-1 and TRBJ2-1, is EAEVAQSPRYKITEKSQAVAFWCDPISGHATLYWYRQILGQGPELLVQFQDESVVDDSQLPKDRFSAERLKGVDSTLKIQPAELGDSAMYLCASSLGGSSYNEQFFGPGTRLTVL.

V and J are TRBV28 and TRBJ1-6, with TRBD1 matching 9 bases. Germline trimming cut 5 bases from V and 12 bases from J; bases unmatched to any gene: 17. The CDR3 extends over 17 amino acids. Germline CDR1 reads MDHEN; CDR2 reads SYDVKM. CDR3 residues: CASSGNRGRVSGGPLHF. CDR3 DNA sequence: TGTGCCAGCAGTGGAAACAGGGGGCGAGTCTCCGGGGGACCCCTCCACTTT.

V and J are TRBV10-3 and TRBJ2-1; 14 bases match TRBD2. The V and J ends lost 6 bases and 8 bases, in that order; junction bases with no gene match: 6. Germline V gene lookup returns CDR1 ENHRY and CDR2 SYGVKD. This CDR3 region has 15 residues. CDR3 DNA sequence: TGTGCCATCAGAAATTCGACTAGCGGGGGGGATGAGCAGTTCTTC. It is translated as CAIRNSTSGGDEQFF.

The chain has TRBV24-1 and TRBJ2-3, with D perhaps matching TRBD1 (6 bases). The V end was cut by 1 base, the J end by 2 bases, with 18 bases between. The CDR3 totals 18 residues. Germline V gene lookup returns CDR1 KGHDR and CDR2 SFDVKD. The CDR3 is CATSDFGGRGDNTDTQYF. The CDR3 region has the DNA TGTGCCACCAGTGATTTTGGGGGCAGAGGAGATAACACAGATACGCAGTATTTT.

The chain employs TRBV7-2 and TRBJ1-1; 9 nucleotides align to TRBD1. V shed 1 base and J 11 bases; nucleotides not matched to a gene: 8. Looked up from germline, CDR1 is SGHTA and CDR2 is FQGNSA. The CDR3 is 14 amino acids. The CDR3 region is CASSLESTGGEAFF. The CDR3 DNA reads TGTGCCAGCAGCTTAGAGAGTACAGGGGGCGAGGCTTTCTTT. Combining the CDR3 with reference TRBV7-2 and TRBJ1-1 gives the whole variable domain GAGVSQSPSNKVTEKGKDVELRCDPISGHTALYWYRQSLGQGLEFLIYFQGNSAPDKSGLPSDRFSAERTGGSVSTLTIQRTQQEDSAVYLCASSLESTGGEAFFGQGTRLTVV.

The CDR3 nucleotides are TGTGCCAGCAGTTACAGCCCTCTAGCGGACCCAGGGGATACGCAGTATTTT. This sequence encodes CASSYSPLADPGDTQYF. The rearrangement uses TRBV6-2 or TRBV6-3 and TRBJ2-3, with TRBD2 matching over 7 bases. Germline loops: CDR1 MNHEY, CDR2 SVGEGT. The CDR3 is made up of 17 amino acids. V dropped 2 bases and J dropped 6; count of bases not matched to a gene: 14.

The V and J genes are TRBV15 and TRBJ2-7; unclear D gene. Germline V CDR1 and CDR2: LNHNV, YYDKDF (reference sequence). The V gene lost 0 bases and the J gene lost 3 bases, with 6 bases spanning the gap. This CDR3 spans 13 amino acids. CDR3 nucleotide sequence: TGTGCCACCAGCAGAGAGTATAGCTACGAGCAGTACTTC. It specifies CATSREYSYEQYF. The entire variable domain, with the rest obtained from reference TRBV15 and TRBJ2-7, is as follows: DAMVIQNPRYQVTQFGKPVTLSCSQTLNHNVMYWYQQKSSQAPKLLFHYYDKDFNNEADTPDNFQSRRPNTSFCFLDIRSPGLGDTAMYLCATSREYSYEQYFGPGTRLTVT.

CDR3 sequence reads: CASSHGTSGSREQYF. The CDR3 DNA sequence: TGCGCCAGCAGCCACGGGACTAGCGGGAGTAGAGAGCAGTACTTC. The V and J genes are TRBV4-3 and TRBJ2-7, with 14 bases aligning to TRBD2. V dropped 3 bases and J dropped 7; count of bases not matched to a gene: 5. The CDR3 covers 15 residues. Germline assignment: CDR1 LGHNA and CDR2 YSLEER.

CDR3 DNA sequence: TGTGCCAGCAGCCTTAGGGAGGTTAGCTATGGCTACACCTTC. Translation gives CASSLREVSYGYTF. The chain links TRBV9 to TRBJ1-2; no clear D gene. CDR1 is SGDLS, CDR2 YYNGEE, per germline. V was shortened by 4 bases and J by 4 bases, with 14 bases between the two germline ends. The CDR3 length is 14 residues. The entire variable domain, with the rest obtained from reference TRBV9 and TRBJ1-2, is as follows: DSGVTQTPKHLITATGQRVTLRCSPRSGDLSVYWYQQSLDQGLQFLIQYYNGEERAKGNILERFSAQQFPDLHSELNLSSLELGDSALYFCASSLREVSYGYTFGSGTRLTVV.

This clone was seen once. This sample also contains other DNA sequences that code for the same CDR3. For the CDR3, the DNA is TGCAGCGTGGCTACAGGGGGCAATCAGCCCCAGCATTTT. Its translation is CSVATGGNQPQHF. The chain carries TRBV29-1 and TRBJ1-5; 7 bases line up with TRBD1. The CDR3 is 13 residues long. Per germline, CDR1 SQVTM and CDR2 ANQGSEA. V shed 6 bases, J shed 2 bases, and the junction held 4 bases outside the gene matches.

This clone was seen only a few times. The chain employs TRBV7-8 and TRBJ2-6; D is possibly TRBD1 (6 bases). There are 15 residues in the CDR3. With 5 bases removed from V and 2 bases from J, the gap between germline ends came to 10 bases. Germline CDR1 SGHVS, CDR2 FQNEAQ. The CDR3 here is CASSESGAGANVLTF. CDR3 coding DNA: TGTGCCAGCAGCGAATCAGGGGCTGGGGCCAACGTCCTGACTTTC.

V is TRBV5-6 and J is TRBJ2-4; D gene unclear. The CDR3 consists of 15 residues. Trimming shortened V by 2 bases and J by 0 bases, and 9 bases separated the two germline ends. Germline V gene lookup returns CDR1 SGHDT and CDR2 YYEEEE. The CDR3 DNA reads as TGTGCCAGCAGCTTTTCCACAGTAGCCAAAAACATTCAGTACTTC. Amino acid sequence: CASSFSTVAKNIQYF.

The chain is built from TRBV11-3 and TRBJ2-5, with 9 bases matching TRBD2. CDR1 SGHNT and CDR2 YENEEA come from the germline V gene. The CDR3 runs to 17 residues. With 8 bases clipped from V and 0 bases from J, the junction kept 13 bases outside the gene matches. CDR3 sequence: CASQRVAGAPYQETQYF. In nucleotides, the CDR3 is TGTGCCAGCCAGAGAGTAGCGGGGGCCCCGTACCAAGAGACCCAGTACTTC. The full variable domain, rest sourced from reference TRBV11-3 and TRBJ2-5, is EAGVVQSPRYKIIEKKQPVAFWCNPISGHNTLYWYLQNLGQGPELLIRYENEEAVDDSQLPKDRFSAERLKGVDSTLKIQPAELGDSAVYLCASQRVAGAPYQETQYFGPGTRLLVL.

The chain employs TRBV3-1 (or the pseudogene TRBV3-2) and TRBJ1-3; D not resolved. Trimming cost V 4 bases and J 4 bases, with 17 bases left between them. CDR3 length: 16 amino acids. Germline-derived CDR1 and CDR2 are LGHDT and YNNKEL (reference sequence). CDR3 in amino acids: CASSRRLEAAGNTIYF. The CDR3 DNA is TGTGCCAGCAGCCGCCGGTTAGAGGCCGCCGGAAACACCATATATTTT.

The rearrangement joins TRBV18 to TRBJ1-5; a weak D match, TRBD1 (6 bases). Germline V CDR1 and CDR2: KGHSH, LQKENI. This CDR3 contains 13 residues. With 3 bases removed from V and 6 bases from J, the gap between germline ends came to 9 bases. CDR3 sequence: CASSPGGPQPQHF. CDR3 nucleotides: TGTGCCAGCTCACCGGGGGGGCCTCAGCCCCAGCATTTT.

This clone was counted between two and nine times. The CDR3 coding sequence is TGCGCCAGCAGCTTGGGGACAGGGGACTATGGCTACACCTTC. Its translation: CASSLGTGDYGYTF. The chain couples TRBV5-1 to TRBJ1-2, with 9 bases matching TRBD1. This CDR3 spans 14 amino acids. V lost 0 bases and J lost 3; bases outside the gene matches: 0. CDR1 SGHRS and CDR2 YFSETQ come from the germline V gene. The entire variable domain, with the rest obtained from reference TRBV5-1 and TRBJ1-2, is as follows: KAGVTQTPRYLIKTRGQQVTLSCSPISGHRSVSWYQQTPGQGLQFLFEYFSETQRNKGNFPGRFSGRQFSNSRSEMNVSTLELGDSALYLCASSLGTGDYGYTFGSGTRLTVV.

This clone was seen only once. The rearrangement links TRBV27 to TRBJ2-7; 12 bases are a match to TRBD1. Germline trimming cut 7 bases from V and 4 bases from J; bases unmatched to any gene: 5. The germline V gene has CDR1 MNHEY and CDR2 SMNVEV (reference sequence). CDR3 length: 14 amino acids. Written as DNA, the CDR3 is TGTGCCAGCAATGGGGGACAGGGGGCTTACGAGCAGTACTTC. The encoded protein is CASNGGQGAYEQYF.

This clone was detected only once. This chain connects TRBV14 to TRBJ2-2, with 8 positions matching TRBD1. The germline CDR1 and CDR2 sequences are SGHDN and FVKESK. The ends lost 3 bases at V and 4 bases at J; junction bases unmatched: 7. The CDR3 sequence is 16 residues long. In nucleotides, the CDR3 is TGTGCCAGCAGCCACACGACAGGGGTGAGCACCGGGGAGCTGTTTTTT. This gives the protein CASSHTTGVSTGELFF.

The rearrangement joins TRBV30 to TRBJ2-7; 9 bases agree with TRBD2. CDR1 and CDR2 from the germline V gene are GTSNPN and SVGIG (reference sequence). CDR3 length: 15 residues. The J segment lost 2 bases and the V segment lost 1 base, leaving 6 bases of the junction unmatched. DNA of the CDR3: TGTGCCTGGAGTGGCTTAGCGGGGGCCGCCTACGAGCAGTACTTC. Its translation: CAWSGLAGAAYEQYF.

The chain has TRBV18 and TRBJ2-1, with a weak D call TRBD2 (5 bases). The ends were cut back, 3 bases at V and 3 bases at J, with 12 bases in the middle. This CDR3 has 15 amino acids. Germline lookup yields CDR1 KGHSH and CDR2 LQKENI. The CDR3 loop reads CASSPESGIYNEQFF. The DNA of the CDR3 is TGTGCCAGCTCACCGGAGAGCGGAATCTACAATGAGCAGTTCTTC.

The chain couples TRBV7-9 to TRBJ2-5, with a tentative D call TRBD1 (5 bases). The germline gives CDR1 SEHNR, CDR2 FQNEAQ (reference sequence). This CDR3 spans 14 amino acids. Trimming took 2 bases from V and 2 from J, leaving 9 bases between them. The CDR3 coding sequence is TGTGCCAGCAGCTTAATACAGGTTCAAGAGACCCAGTACTTC. It is translated as CASSLIQVQETQYF.

CDR3: CASSSLTSGSQETQYF. CDR3 nucleotides: TGTGCCAGCAGCTCCCTGACTAGCGGGTCGCAAGAGACCCAGTACTTC. The chain recombines TRBV5-4 with TRBJ2-5; TRBD2 matches 10 bases. This CDR3 is 16 amino acids long. The V segment lost 3 bases and the J segment 2 bases; nucleotides outside the gene matches: 7. The V gene's germline CDR1 is SGHNT and CDR2 YYREEE (reference sequence).

The chain uses TRBV19 and TRBJ2-7; D is ambiguous. This CDR3 is 13 amino acids long. The germline gives CDR1 LNHDA, CDR2 SQIVND (reference sequence). Trimming cost V 4 bases and J 1 base, with 8 bases left between them. The CDR3 coding sequence is TGTGCCAGTAGTACTACAGTTTCCTACGAGCAGTACTTC. Amino acid sequence: CASSTTVSYEQYF.

DNA for the CDR3: TGCGCCAGCAGCCAAGATGGGAGGGTCAAAATGAACACTGAAGCTTTCTTT. As protein: CASSQDGRVKMNTEAFF. This chain joins TRBV4-1 and TRBJ1-1; no clear D gene. Trimming shortened V by 0 bases and J by 0 bases, and 14 bases separated the two germline ends. Germline loops: CDR1 MGHRA, CDR2 YSYEKL. This CDR3 comprises 17 residues.